The 7 T cell receptor beta chains below come from one sample, sequenced in a study. TCRdb re-analysed the RT-PCR reads in MiXCR, keeping a single row per CDR3 protein. The repertoire consists of about 680,000 distinct CDR3 sequences, with 14% occurring once and the leading ten covering about 3.6%. Source material: memory CD4+ T cells from blood. These receptors originate from a female donor in good health, serving as a healthy control.

This chain connects TRBV20-1 to TRBJ2-3; D tentatively fits TRBD1 or TRBD2 (6 bases each). This CDR3 comprises 17 residues. Germline V gene data show CDR1 as DFQATT and CDR2 as SNEGSKA (reference sequence). Trimming took 0 bases from V and 0 from J, leaving 16 bases between them. The CDR3 loop is CSARDRRGRTSTDTQYF. The CDR3 nucleotides are TGCAGTGCTAGAGATAGGAGGGGGAGGACTAGCACAGATACGCAGTATTTT.

This clonotype was seen at least ten times. V and J are TRBV20-1 and TRBJ2-1, with TRBD2 matching over 13 bases. Germline values: CDR1 DFQATT, CDR2 SNEGSKA (reference sequence). With V trimmed by 1 base and J by 0 bases, 0 bases remained unmatched. The CDR3 consists of 16 residues. For the CDR3, the DNA is TGCAGTGCTAGAGGGACTAGCGGGAGCTCCTACAATGAGCAGTTCTTC. Its protein product is CSARGTSGSSYNEQFF.

This clonotype was seen only a few times. V and J are TRBV27 and TRBJ1-1; TRBD1 agrees at 9 bases. V dropped 6 bases and J dropped 1; count of bases not matched to a gene: 3. The CDR3 is 14 amino acids. Germline V gives CDR1 MNHEY, CDR2 SMNVEV (reference sequence). The CDR3 spells CASRWTGANTEAFF. The CDR3 DNA sequence: TGTGCCAGCAGGTGGACAGGGGCGAACACTGAAGCTTTCTTT.

At least ten counts were recorded for this clonotype. The chain employs TRBV6-5 and TRBJ2-1; D is unresolved. Trimming stripped 0 bases from V and 15 bases from J, with 15 bases between. The CDR3 is made up of 13 amino acids. Germline assignment: CDR1 MNHEY and CDR2 SVGAGI. CDR3 sequence reads: CASSYSDPRQLFF. Here the CDR3 DNA reads TGTGCCAGCAGTTACTCGGATCCCCGCCAACTGTTCTTC.

In its sample, this clonotype was seen many times. The rearrangement links TRBV5-8 to TRBJ2-2, with D possibly being TRBD1 (6 bases). Trimming cost V 0 bases and J 5 bases, with 11 bases left between them. The CDR3 has 15 amino acids. CDR1 and CDR2 from the germline V gene are SGHTS and YDEGEE. This CDR3 is CASSLDGGRTGELFF. The CDR3 DNA reads as TGTGCCAGCAGCTTGGATGGGGGCCGGACCGGGGAGCTGTTTTTT.

This clonotype showed up just a few times. The chain joins TRBV7-2 to TRBJ2-1; D possibly corresponds to TRBD2 (5 bases). The V gene lost 4 bases and the J gene lost 5 bases, with 9 bases spanning the gap. The germline gives CDR1 SGHTA, CDR2 FQGNSA. The CDR3 totals 13 residues. This CDR3 reads CASSSSGNNEQFF. For the CDR3, the DNA is TGTGCCAGCAGCTCGAGCGGAAACAATGAGCAGTTCTTC.

This clonotype has more than one count but fewer than ten. V gene TRBV6-6 combines with J gene TRBJ2-3, with a tentative D call TRBD1 (5 bases). Trimming removed 2 bases at V and 3 bases at J, with 9 bases between. This CDR3 spans 14 amino acids. Germline CDR1 reads MNHNY; CDR2 reads SVGAGI (reference sequence). CDR3 in DNA: TGTGCCAGCAGTTACATTGGGGCAACAGATACGCAGTATTTT. Translating it yields CASSYIGATDTQYF.